The clone carrying this TCR beta chain was seen just once. The antigen is undetermined. This record belongs to a study of radiation and T cells in renal cell carcinoma. Study-wide results and caveats: In blood, top tumor clones expanded by 2 weeks, shrinking by 4. Baseline intratumoral clonotype presence is unknown without pretreatment biopsies.

Trimming removed 3 bases at V and 0 bases at J, with 11 bases between. The CDR3 sequence is 16 residues long. Germline V lookup: CDR1 SNHLY, CDR2 FYNNEI. The time point here: blood 2 weeks post-SBRT. Described treatment: 15 Gy SBRT to primary tumor, nephrectomy 4 weeks later. Serial blood draws occurred at baseline and 2 and 4 weeks post-SBRT. Clear cell pathology was present in this patient's renal cell carcinoma. TCRdb's table, derived via immunoSEQ multiplex PCR, lists solely in-frame clones and lacks some. The data contain 100,000 to 150,000 clones, about 81% of them singletons. The V gene is TRBV2, the J gene TRBJ2-2; TRBD1 is a possible D gene (6 bases). This TCR derives from a man aged 50 to 59 with renal cell carcinoma. This material consisted of blood, taken from a patient whose treatment included radiotherapy and nephrectomy. The DNA of the CDR3 is TGTGCCAGCAGTGACCAGGGACAAGCGAACACCGGGGAGCTGTTTTTT. Amino acid sequence: CASSDQGQANTGELFF.